The source of this TCR beta chain is a study of blood T cells in healthy people across ages. The use of a sample-barcoded 5' primer and a J-beta primer mix characterized a second PCR of about 7 to 12 cycles. Tagging of each cDNA molecule was performed by a template-switch adaptor with 12 random nucleotides. TCRdb passed the 5' RACE reads through MiXCR, listing each CDR3 protein once. This sample carries around 1,700,000 distinct CDR3 sequences, approximately 28% of them seen once, and the ten largest clones take roughly 8%. This CDR3 is 14 amino acids long. CDR1 is DFQATT and CDR2 is SNEGSKA in the germline V gene (reference sequence). V was cut by 3 bases and J by 0 bases, with 11 bases left in between. Whole-study findings and limits: In long-lived donors, naive CD4+ cell counts and diversity exceeded those of aged donors.

In this sample, this clonotype turned up a few times. Its antigen is as yet unknown. Sample: blood. The TCR sequence derives from a woman aged 25 to 39 in good health. The gene calls are TRBV20-1 and TRBJ1-1; D is unresolved. The CDR3: CSARRGSMNTEAFF. CDR3 nucleotide sequence: TGCAGTGCTAGGCGAGGTAGCATGAACACTGAAGCTTTCTTT.